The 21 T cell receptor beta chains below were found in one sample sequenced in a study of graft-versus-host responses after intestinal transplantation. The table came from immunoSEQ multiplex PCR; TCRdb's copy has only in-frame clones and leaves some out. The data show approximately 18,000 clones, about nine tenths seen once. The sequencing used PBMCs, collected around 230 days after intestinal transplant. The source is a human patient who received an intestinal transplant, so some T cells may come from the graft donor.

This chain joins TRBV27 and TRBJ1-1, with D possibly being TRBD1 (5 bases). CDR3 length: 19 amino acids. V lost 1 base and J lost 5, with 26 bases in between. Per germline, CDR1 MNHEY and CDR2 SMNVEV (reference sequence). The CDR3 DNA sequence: TGTGCCAGCAGTTTATACTTCCGGAAAAGGGGCTGGGGAAGAACTGAAGCTTTCTTT. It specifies CASSLYFRKRGWGRTEAFF.

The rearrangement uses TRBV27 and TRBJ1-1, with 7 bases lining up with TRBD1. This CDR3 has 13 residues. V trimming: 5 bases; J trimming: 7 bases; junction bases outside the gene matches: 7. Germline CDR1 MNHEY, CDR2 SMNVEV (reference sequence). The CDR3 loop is CASSLGTEYEAFF. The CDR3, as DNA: TGTGCCAGCAGTCTGGGGACAGAGTATGAAGCTTTCTTT.

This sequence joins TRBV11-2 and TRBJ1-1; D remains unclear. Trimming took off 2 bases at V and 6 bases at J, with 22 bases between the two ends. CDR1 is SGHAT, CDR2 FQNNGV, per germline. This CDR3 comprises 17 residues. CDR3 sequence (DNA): TGTGCCAGCAGCTTATGGATTGGTCCCAGTATAAACGCTGAAGCTTTCTTT. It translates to CASSLWIGPSINAEAFF.

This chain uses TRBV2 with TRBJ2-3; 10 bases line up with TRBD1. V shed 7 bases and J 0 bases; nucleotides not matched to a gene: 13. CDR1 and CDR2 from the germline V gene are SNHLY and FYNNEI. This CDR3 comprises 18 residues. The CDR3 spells CASNFPTGGLSSTDTQYF. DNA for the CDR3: TGTGCCAGCAATTTTCCGACAGGGGGCCTTTCTAGCACAGATACGCAGTATTTT.

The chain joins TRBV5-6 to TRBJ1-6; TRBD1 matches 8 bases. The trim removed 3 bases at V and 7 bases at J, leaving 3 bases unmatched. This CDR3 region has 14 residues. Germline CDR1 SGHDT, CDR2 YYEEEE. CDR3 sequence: CASSYYRGNSPLHF. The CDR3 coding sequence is TGTGCCAGCAGCTACTACAGGGGGAATTCACCCCTCCACTTT.

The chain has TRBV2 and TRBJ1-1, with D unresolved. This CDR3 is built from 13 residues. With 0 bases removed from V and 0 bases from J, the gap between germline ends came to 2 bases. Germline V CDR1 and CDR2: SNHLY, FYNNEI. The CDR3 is CASSEAMNTEAFF. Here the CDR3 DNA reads TGTGCCAGCAGTGAAGCGATGAACACTGAAGCTTTCTTT.

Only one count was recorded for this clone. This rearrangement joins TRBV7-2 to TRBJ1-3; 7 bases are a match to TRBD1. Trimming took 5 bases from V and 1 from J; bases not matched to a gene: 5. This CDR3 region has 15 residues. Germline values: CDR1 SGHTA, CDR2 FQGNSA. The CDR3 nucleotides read TGTGCCAGCAGCCCTCAGGACAGGTCTGGAAACACCATATATTTT. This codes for CASSPQDRSGNTIYF. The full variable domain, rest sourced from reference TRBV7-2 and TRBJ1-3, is GAGVSQSPSNKVTEKGKDVELRCDPISGHTALYWYRQSLGQGLEFLIYFQGNSAPDKSGLPSDRFSAERTGGSVSTLTIQRTQQEDSAVYLCASSPQDRSGNTIYFGEGSWLTVV.

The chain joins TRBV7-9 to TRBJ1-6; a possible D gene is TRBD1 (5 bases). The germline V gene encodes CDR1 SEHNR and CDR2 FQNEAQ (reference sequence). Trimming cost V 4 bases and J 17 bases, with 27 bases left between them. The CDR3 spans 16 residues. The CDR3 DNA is TGTGCCAGCAGCTGGGGGGACGGGCTAGAAGAAACCCGCTTCCACTTT. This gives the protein CASSWGDGLEETRFHF.

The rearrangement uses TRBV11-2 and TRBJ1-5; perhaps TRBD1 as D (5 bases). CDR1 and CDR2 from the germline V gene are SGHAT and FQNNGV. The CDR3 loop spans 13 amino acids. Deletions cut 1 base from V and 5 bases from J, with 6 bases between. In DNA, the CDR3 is TGTGCCAGCAGCTTAGGGGGGGATCAGCCCCAGCATTTT. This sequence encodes CASSLGGDQPQHF.

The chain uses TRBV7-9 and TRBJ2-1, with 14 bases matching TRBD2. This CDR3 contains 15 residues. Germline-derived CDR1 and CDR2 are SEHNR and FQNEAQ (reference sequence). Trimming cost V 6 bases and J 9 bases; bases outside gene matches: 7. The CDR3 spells CASRPGLAGAGEQFF. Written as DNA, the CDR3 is TGTGCCAGCAGGCCGGGACTAGCGGGGGCGGGTGAGCAGTTCTTC.

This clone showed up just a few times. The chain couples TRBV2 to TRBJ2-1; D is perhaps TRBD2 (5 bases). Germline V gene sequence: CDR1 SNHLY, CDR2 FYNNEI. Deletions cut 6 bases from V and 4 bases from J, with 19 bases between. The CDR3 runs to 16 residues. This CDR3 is CASSQRYGDRYNEQFF. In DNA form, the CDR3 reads TGTGCCAGCAGCCAACGTTACGGGGATAGGTACAATGAGCAGTTCTTC.

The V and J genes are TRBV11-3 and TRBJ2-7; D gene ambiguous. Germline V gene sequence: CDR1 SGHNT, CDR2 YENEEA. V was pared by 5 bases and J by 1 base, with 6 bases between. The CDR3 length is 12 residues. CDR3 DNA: TGTGCCAGCAGCGCAAAATCCTACGAGCAGTACTTC. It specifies CASSAKSYEQYF. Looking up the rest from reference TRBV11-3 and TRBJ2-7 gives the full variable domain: EAGVVQSPRYKIIEKKQPVAFWCNPISGHNTLYWYLQNLGQGPELLIRYENEEAVDDSQLPKDRFSAERLKGVDSTLKIQPAELGDSAVYLCASSAKSYEQYFGPGTRLTVT.

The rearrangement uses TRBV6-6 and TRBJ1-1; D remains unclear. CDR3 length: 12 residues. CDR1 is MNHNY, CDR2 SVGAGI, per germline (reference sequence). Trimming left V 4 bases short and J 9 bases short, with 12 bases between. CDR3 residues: CASSFGSDKAFF. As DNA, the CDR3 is TGTGCCAGCAGTTTTGGATCAGATAAAGCTTTCTTT.

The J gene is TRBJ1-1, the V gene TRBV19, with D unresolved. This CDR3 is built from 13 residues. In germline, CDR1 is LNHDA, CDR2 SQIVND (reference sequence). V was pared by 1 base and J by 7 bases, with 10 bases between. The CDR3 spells CASSIGGAVEAFF. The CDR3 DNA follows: TGTGCCAGTAGTATAGGCGGAGCCGTTGAAGCTTTCTTT. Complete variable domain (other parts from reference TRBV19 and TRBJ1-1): DGGITQSPKYLFRKEGQNVTLSCEQNLNHDAMYWYRQDPGQGLRLIYYSQIVNDFQKGDIAEGYSVSREKKESFPLTVTSAQKNPTAFYLCASSIGGAVEAFFGQGTRLTVV.

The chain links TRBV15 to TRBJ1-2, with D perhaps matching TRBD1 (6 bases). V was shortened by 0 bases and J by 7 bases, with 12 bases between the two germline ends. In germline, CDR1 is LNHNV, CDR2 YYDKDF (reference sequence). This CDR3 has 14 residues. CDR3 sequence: CATSRDREGGGYTF. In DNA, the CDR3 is TGTGCCACCAGCAGAGATCGCGAAGGGGGTGGCTACACCTTC. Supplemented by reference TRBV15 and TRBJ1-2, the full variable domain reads DAMVIQNPRYQVTQFGKPVTLSCSQTLNHNVMYWYQQKSSQAPKLLFHYYDKDFNNEADTPDNFQSRRPNTSFCFLDIRSPGLGDTAMYLCATSRDREGGGYTFGSGTRLTVV.

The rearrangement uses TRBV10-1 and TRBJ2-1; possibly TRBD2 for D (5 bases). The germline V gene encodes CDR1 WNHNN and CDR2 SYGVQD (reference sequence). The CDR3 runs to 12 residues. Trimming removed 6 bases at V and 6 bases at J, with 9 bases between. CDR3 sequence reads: CASSRRGNEQFF. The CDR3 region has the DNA TGCGCCAGCAGCCGACGGGGCAATGAGCAGTTCTTC.

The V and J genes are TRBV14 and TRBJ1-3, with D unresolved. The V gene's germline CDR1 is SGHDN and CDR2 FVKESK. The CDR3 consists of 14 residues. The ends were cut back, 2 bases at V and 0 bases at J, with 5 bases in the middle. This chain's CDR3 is CASSQYFSGNTIYF. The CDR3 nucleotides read TGTGCCAGCAGCCAATACTTCTCTGGAAACACCATATATTTT.

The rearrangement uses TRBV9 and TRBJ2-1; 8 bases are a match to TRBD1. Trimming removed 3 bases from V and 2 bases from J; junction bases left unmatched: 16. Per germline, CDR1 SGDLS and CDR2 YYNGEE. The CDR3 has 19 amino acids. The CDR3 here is CASSEHKEIGTGPYNEQFF. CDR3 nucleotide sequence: TGTGCCAGCAGCGAACACAAAGAAATCGGGACAGGACCCTACAATGAGCAGTTCTTC.

DNA for the CDR3: TGCGCCAGCAGCTGGGCCCTCCCGGGATCTAACTTCCATTCTGGAAACACCATATATTTT. Its protein is CASSWALPGSNFHSGNTIYF. V gene TRBV5-1 combines with J gene TRBJ1-3; no clear D gene. The V end lost 3 bases, the J end lost 1 base, and 26 bases lay between the germline ends. Germline V gives CDR1 SGHRS, CDR2 YFSETQ. This CDR3 is built from 20 residues.

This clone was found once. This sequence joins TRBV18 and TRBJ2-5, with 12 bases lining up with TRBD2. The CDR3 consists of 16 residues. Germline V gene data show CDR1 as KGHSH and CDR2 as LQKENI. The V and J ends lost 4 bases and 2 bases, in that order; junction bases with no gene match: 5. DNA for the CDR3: TGTGCCAGCTCACGAAGACTAGCGGGGGAACAAGAGACCCAGTACTTC. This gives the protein CASSRRLAGEQETQYF.

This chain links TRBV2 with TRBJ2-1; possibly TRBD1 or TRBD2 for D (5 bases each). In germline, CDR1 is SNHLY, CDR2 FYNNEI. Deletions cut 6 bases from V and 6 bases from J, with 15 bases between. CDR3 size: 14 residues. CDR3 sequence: CASSSGPRPNEQFF. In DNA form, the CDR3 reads TGTGCCAGCAGCTCGGGACCCCGACCCAATGAGCAGTTCTTC. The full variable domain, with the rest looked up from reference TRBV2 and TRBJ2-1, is EPEVTQTPSHQVTQMGQEVILRCVPISNHLYFYWYRQILGQKVEFLVSFYNNEISEKSEIFDDQFSVERPDGSNFTLKIRSTKLEDSAMYFCASSSGPRPNEQFFGPGTRLTVL.